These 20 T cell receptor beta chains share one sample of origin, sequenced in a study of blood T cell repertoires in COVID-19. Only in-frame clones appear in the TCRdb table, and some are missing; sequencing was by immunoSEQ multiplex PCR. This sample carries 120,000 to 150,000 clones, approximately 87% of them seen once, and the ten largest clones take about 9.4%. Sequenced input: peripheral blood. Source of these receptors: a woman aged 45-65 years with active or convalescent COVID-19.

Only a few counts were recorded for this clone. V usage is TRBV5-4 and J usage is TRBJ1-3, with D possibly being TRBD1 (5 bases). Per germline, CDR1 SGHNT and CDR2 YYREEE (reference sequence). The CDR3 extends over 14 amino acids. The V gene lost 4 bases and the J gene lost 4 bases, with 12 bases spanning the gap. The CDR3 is CASSLQQGGNTIYF. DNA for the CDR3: TGTGCCAGCAGCCTACAGCAGGGCGGAAACACCATATATTTT.

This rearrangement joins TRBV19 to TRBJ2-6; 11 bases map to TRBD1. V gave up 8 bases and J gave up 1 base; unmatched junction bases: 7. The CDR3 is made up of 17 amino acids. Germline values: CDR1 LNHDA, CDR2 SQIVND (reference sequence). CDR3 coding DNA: TGTGCCAGTGGGATGGGGACAGGGGGATCTGGGGCCAACGTCCTGACTTTC. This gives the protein CASGMGTGGSGANVLTF.

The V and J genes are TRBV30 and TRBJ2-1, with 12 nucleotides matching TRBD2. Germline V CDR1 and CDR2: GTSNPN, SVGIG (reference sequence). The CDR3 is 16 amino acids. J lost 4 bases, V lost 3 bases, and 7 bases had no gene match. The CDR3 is CAWSAGTSGRYNEQFF. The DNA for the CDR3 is TGTGCCTGGAGCGCGGGAACTAGCGGGAGGTACAATGAGCAGTTCTTC.

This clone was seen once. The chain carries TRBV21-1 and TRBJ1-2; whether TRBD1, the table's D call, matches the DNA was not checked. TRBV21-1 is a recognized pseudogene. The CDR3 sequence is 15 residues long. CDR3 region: CASSMGTGFNYGYTF. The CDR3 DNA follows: TGTGCCAGCAGCATGGGGACAGGGTTTAACTATGGCTACACCTTC.

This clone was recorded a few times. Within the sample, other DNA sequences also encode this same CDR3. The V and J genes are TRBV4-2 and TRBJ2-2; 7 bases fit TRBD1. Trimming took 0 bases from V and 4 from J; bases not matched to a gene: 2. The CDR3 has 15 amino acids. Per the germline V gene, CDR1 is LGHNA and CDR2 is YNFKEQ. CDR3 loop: CASSQETGATGELFF. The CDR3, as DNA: TGTGCCAGCAGCCAAGAAACAGGGGCCACCGGGGAGCTGTTTTTT.

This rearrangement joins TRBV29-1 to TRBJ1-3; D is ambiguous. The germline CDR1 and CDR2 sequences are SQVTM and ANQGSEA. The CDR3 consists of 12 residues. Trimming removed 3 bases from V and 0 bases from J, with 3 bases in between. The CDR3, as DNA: TGCAGCGTTGAGGCCTCTGGAAACACCATATATTTT. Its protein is CSVEASGNTIYF.

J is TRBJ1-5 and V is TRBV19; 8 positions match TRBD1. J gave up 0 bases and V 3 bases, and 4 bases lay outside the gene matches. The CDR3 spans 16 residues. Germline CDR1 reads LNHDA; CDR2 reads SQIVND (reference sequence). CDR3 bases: TGTGCCAGTAGTATGAAGACAGGGGCTAGCAATCAGCCCCAGCATTTT. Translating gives CASSMKTGASNQPQHF.

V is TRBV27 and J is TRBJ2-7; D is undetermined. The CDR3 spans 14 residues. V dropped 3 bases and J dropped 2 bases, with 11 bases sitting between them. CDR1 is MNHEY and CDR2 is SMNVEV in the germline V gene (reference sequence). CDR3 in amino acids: CASSFSTPTYEQYF. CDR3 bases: TGTGCCAGCAGTTTTTCTACTCCGACCTACGAGCAGTACTTC.

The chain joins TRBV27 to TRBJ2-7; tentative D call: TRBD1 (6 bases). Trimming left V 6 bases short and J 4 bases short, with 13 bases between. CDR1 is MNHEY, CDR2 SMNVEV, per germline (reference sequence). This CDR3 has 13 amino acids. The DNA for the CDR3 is TGTGCCAGCAGCACAGGGACGCCGTACGAGCAGTACTTC. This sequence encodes CASSTGTPYEQYF.

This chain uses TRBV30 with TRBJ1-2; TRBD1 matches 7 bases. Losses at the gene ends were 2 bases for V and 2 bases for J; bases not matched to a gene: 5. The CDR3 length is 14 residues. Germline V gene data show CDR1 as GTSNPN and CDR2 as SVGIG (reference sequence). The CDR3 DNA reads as TGTGCCTGGAGTAGGGACAGTAACAACTATGGCTACACCTTC. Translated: CAWSRDSNNYGYTF.

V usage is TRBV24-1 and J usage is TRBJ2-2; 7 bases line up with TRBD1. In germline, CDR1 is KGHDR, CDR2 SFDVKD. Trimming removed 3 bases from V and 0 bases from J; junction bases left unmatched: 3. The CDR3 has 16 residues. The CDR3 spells CATSDPGTANTGELFF. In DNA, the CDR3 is TGTGCCACCAGTGATCCCGGGACAGCGAACACCGGGGAGCTGTTTTTT.

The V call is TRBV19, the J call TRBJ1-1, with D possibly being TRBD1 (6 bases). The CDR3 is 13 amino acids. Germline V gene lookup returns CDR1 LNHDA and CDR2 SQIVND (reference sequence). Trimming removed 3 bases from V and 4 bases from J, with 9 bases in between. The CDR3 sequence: CASSIGTFTEAFF. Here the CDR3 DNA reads TGTGCCAGTAGTATTGGGACATTCACTGAAGCTTTCTTT.

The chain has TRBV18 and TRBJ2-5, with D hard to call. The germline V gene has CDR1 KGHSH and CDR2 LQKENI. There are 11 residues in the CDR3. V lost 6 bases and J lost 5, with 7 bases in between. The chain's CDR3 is CASSDGETQYF. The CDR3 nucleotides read TGTGCCAGCTCCGACGGGGAGACCCAGTACTTC.

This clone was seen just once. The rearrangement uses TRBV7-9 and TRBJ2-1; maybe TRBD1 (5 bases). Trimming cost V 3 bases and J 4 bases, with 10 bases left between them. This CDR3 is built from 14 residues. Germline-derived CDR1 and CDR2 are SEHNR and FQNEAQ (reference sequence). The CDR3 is CASSFPDIYNEQFF. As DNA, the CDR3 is TGTGCCAGCAGCTTTCCGGACATATACAATGAGCAGTTCTTC.

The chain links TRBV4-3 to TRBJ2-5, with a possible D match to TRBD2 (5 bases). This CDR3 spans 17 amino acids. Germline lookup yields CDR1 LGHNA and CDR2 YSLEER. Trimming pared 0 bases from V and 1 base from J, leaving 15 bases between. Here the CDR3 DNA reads TGCGCCAGCAGCCAAGATTATAGCGCCCCGAGCCAAGAGACCCAGTACTTC. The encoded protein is CASSQDYSAPSQETQYF.

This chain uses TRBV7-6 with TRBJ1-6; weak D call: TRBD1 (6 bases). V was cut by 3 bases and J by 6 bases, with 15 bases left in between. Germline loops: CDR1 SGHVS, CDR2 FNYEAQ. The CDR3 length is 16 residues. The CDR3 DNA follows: TGTGCCAGCAGCTTTAACGGGGCCAGGGGTAATTCACCCCTCCACTTT. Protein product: CASSFNGARGNSPLHF.

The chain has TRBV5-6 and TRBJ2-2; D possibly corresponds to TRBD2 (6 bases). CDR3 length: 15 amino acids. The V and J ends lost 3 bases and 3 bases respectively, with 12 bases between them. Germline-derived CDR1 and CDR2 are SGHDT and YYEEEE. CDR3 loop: CASSSLARHTGELFF. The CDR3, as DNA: TGTGCCAGCAGCTCTCTAGCGAGGCACACCGGGGAGCTGTTTTTT.

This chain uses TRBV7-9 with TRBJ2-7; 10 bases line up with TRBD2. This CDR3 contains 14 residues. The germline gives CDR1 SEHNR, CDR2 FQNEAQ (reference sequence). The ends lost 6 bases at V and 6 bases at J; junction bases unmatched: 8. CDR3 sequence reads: CASRRSSGRVEQYF. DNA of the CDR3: TGTGCCAGCAGGCGGTCTAGCGGGAGAGTCGAGCAGTACTTC.

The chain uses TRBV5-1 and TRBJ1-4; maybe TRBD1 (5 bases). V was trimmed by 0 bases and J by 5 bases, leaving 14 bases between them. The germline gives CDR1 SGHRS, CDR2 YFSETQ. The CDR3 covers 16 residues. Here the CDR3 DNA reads TGCGCCAGCAGCTTGGCTGTGGCAGGGAGGAATGAAAAACTGTTTTTT. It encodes CASSLAVAGRNEKLFF.

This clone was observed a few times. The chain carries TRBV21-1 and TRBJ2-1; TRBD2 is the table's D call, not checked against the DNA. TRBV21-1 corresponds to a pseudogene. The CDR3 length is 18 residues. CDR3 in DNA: TGTGCCAGCAGCCAGCCCCGCGGGATCCTAGCGGCGGACAATGAGCAGTTCTTC. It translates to CASSQPRGILAADNEQFF.